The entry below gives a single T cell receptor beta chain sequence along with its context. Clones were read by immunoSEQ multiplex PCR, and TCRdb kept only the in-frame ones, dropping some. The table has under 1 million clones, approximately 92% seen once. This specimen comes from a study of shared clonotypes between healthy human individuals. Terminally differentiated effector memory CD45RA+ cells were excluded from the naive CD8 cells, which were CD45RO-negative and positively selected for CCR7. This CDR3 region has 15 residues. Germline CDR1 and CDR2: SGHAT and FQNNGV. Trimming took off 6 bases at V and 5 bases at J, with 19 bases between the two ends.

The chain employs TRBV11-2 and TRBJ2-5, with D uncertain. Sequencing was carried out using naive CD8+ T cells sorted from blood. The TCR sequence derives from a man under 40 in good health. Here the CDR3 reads CASRRKALSEETQYF. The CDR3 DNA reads TGTGCCAGCAGAAGGAAAGCCCTCTCGGAGGAGACCCAGTACTTC.